A single sample gave rise to the 25 T cell receptor beta chains below, sequenced in a study of cytomegalovirus exposure and HLA in healthy donors. Amplification used 60 Vbeta primers and 13 Jbeta primers. TCRdb's copy holds only in-frame clones and misses some; the assay was immunoSEQ multiplex PCR. The data contain around 140,000 clones, 75% to 85% of them singletons. The sequenced material came from PBMCs. These receptors all stem from a man aged 45-65 years in good health and CMV-seronegative.

The chain couples TRBV2 to TRBJ2-2; TRBD2 agrees at 9 bases. Germline CDR1 SNHLY, CDR2 FYNNEI. V lost 6 bases, J lost 7 bases, and 12 bases stayed unmatched. This CDR3 is 16 amino acids long. In nucleotides, the CDR3 is TGTGCCAGCAGAAAGTCGGCGGGGGGGCGATTCGGGGAGCTGTTTTTT. Amino acid sequence: CASRKSAGGRFGELFF.

This chain connects TRBV11-2 to TRBJ2-7; 7 bases map to TRBD1. CDR1 and CDR2 (germline): SGHAT, FQNNGV. The V segment lost 4 bases and the J segment 2 bases; nucleotides outside the gene matches: 11. The CDR3 runs to 16 residues. CDR3 DNA sequence: TGTGCCAGCAGCTACTCCCCCGGGACAGCCCCCTACGAGCAGTACTTC. Amino acids: CASSYSPGTAPYEQYF.

The J gene is TRBJ1-6, the V gene TRBV30; maybe TRBD1 (5 bases). CDR1 is GTSNPN and CDR2 is SVGIG in the germline V gene (reference sequence). Trimming shortened V by 2 bases and J by 9 bases, and 11 bases separated the two germline ends. The CDR3 is made up of 13 amino acids. The CDR3 sequence: CAWSTGWSSPLHF. DNA for the CDR3: TGTGCCTGGAGTACAGGATGGAGTTCACCCCTCCACTTT.

This clone came up once. The chain joins TRBV18 to TRBJ2-5; D possibly corresponds to TRBD2 (5 bases). The V end lost 2 bases, the J end lost 11 bases, and 21 bases lay between the germline ends. Germline values: CDR1 KGHSH, CDR2 LQKENI. The CDR3 loop spans 15 amino acids. For the CDR3, the DNA is TGTGCCAGCTCACCATCGGCGGGTCCGGCTAAGGAGCAGTACTTC. Translation gives CASSPSAGPAKEQYF.

The chain couples TRBV29-1 to TRBJ2-1, with TRBD2 matching over 13 bases. The J segment lost 2 bases and the V segment lost 7 bases, leaving 8 bases of the junction unmatched. This CDR3 has 16 residues. Germline assignment: CDR1 SQVTM and CDR2 ANQGSEA. The CDR3 here is CSARTSGGPTYNEQFF. CDR3 coding DNA: TGCAGCGCTAGGACTAGCGGGGGCCCTACCTACAATGAGCAGTTCTTC.

The chain uses TRBV18 and TRBJ2-7; D uncertain. This CDR3 contains 14 residues. The germline V gene has CDR1 KGHSH and CDR2 LQKENI. The V and J ends lost 4 bases and 0 bases respectively, with 10 bases between them. Written as DNA, the CDR3 is TGTGCCAGCTCACGTACGGGTCTCTCCTACGAGCAGTACTTC. Its protein product is CASSRTGLSYEQYF.

The chain is built from TRBV18 and TRBJ2-7, with TRBD2 identical over 13 bases. The V segment lost 0 bases and the J segment 4 bases; nucleotides outside the gene matches: 6. The CDR3 loop spans 17 amino acids. Germline values: CDR1 KGHSH, CDR2 LQKENI. The CDR3 DNA sequence: TGTGCCAGCTCACCACCGGTAGGGACTAGCGGGGAGTACGAGCAGTACTTC. It encodes CASSPPVGTSGEYEQYF.

The rearrangement uses TRBV27 and TRBJ1-5, with D possibly being TRBD1 (6 bases). The CDR3 consists of 17 residues. Germline-derived CDR1 and CDR2 are MNHEY and SMNVEV (reference sequence). The V end lost 2 bases, the J end lost 5 bases, and 19 bases lay between the germline ends. Written as DNA, the CDR3 is TGTGCCAGCAGTTTAACCCCAGGGGCAGGGACCCATCAGCCCCAGCATTTT. Protein product: CASSLTPGAGTHQPQHF.

The chain employs TRBV2 and TRBJ1-3; no reliable D call. The CDR3 runs to 12 residues. Trimming left V 5 bases short and J 7 bases short, with 9 bases between. Per germline, CDR1 SNHLY and CDR2 FYNNEI. The CDR3 bases are TGTGCCAGCAGTCAAGACGGGAACACCATATATTTT. It is translated as CASSQDGNTIYF.

The chain couples TRBV2 to TRBJ2-7, with D possibly being TRBD2 (6 bases). The V gene's germline CDR1 is SNHLY and CDR2 FYNNEI. This CDR3 spans 13 amino acids. Trimming left V 8 bases short and J 0 bases short, with 11 bases between. The CDR3 DNA reads TGTGCCAGCGCGGGCGGGATCTCCTACGAGCAGTACTTC. Protein: CASAGGISYEQYF.

This chain connects TRBV4-1 to TRBJ2-3, with 10 bases fitting TRBD1. The germline gives CDR1 MGHRA, CDR2 YSYEKL. The CDR3 extends over 17 amino acids. The J segment lost 5 bases and the V segment lost 0 bases, leaving 8 bases of the junction unmatched. DNA of the CDR3: TGCGCCAGCAGCCAAGACTCCGGGACAGGGGCCGGAGATACGCAGTATTTT. This gives the protein CASSQDSGTGAGDTQYF.

The gene calls are TRBV28 and TRBJ1-4; D is undetermined. V was trimmed by 2 bases and J by 5 bases, leaving 9 bases between them. CDR1 is MDHEN and CDR2 is SYDVKM in the germline V gene. The CDR3 length is 14 residues. CDR3 nucleotides: TGTGCCAGCAGTTTAACTACAAGAAATGAAAAACTGTTTTTT. This codes for CASSLTTRNEKLFF.

This clone was seen a single time. V gene TRBV2 combines with J gene TRBJ2-2, with a tentative D call TRBD2 (6 bases). The CDR3 sequence is 14 residues long. Germline loops: CDR1 SNHLY, CDR2 FYNNEI. The V and J ends lost 6 bases and 1 base respectively, with 9 bases between them. CDR3 amino acids: CASRPGLNTGELFF. The DNA for the CDR3 is TGTGCCAGCAGGCCGGGACTGAACACCGGGGAGCTGTTTTTT.

The chain recombines TRBV18 with TRBJ2-7, with D tentatively TRBD1 (6 bases). The CDR3 has 14 residues. V dropped 2 bases and J dropped 6 bases, with 14 bases sitting between them. The germline V gene has CDR1 KGHSH and CDR2 LQKENI. CDR3 coding DNA: TGTGCCAGCTCACCAAGTCGGACAGACGGCGAGCAGTACTTC. As protein: CASSPSRTDGEQYF.

V gene TRBV29-1 combines with J gene TRBJ2-5; 8 nucleotides line up with TRBD2. Germline CDR1 reads SQVTM; CDR2 reads ANQGSEA. The CDR3 contains 11 residues. Trimming cost V 7 bases and J 5 bases; bases outside gene matches: 3. The CDR3 region has the DNA TGCAGCGCCGGGACTAGGGAGACCCAGTACTTC. Translating gives CSAGTRETQYF.

The chain recombines TRBV9 with TRBJ1-2, with 9 bases that match TRBD1. J lost 4 bases, V lost 0 bases, and 1 base had no gene match. This CDR3 region has 14 residues. CDR1 SGDLS and CDR2 YYNGEE come from the germline V gene. The CDR3 coding sequence is TGTGCCAGCAGCGTAGAGGGACAGGGCTATGGCTACACCTTC. Its translation: CASSVEGQGYGYTF.

The J gene is TRBJ1-5, the V gene TRBV7-3; 7 bases match TRBD1. The CDR3 length is 13 residues. The V segment lost 5 bases and the J segment 7 bases; nucleotides outside the gene matches: 5. Germline CDR1 and CDR2: SGHTA and FQGTGA. CDR3 DNA sequence: TGTGCCAGCAGCCAGGGGGTTGGACAGCCCCAGCATTTT. It codes for CASSQGVGQPQHF.

The chain joins TRBV7-9 to TRBJ2-7; a weak D match, TRBD2 (6 bases). The germline gives CDR1 SEHNR, CDR2 FQNEAQ (reference sequence). The V end was cut by 5 bases, the J end by 4 bases, with 18 bases between. This CDR3 region has 15 residues. CDR3 in amino acids: CASSPRTTLGYEQYF. The CDR3 nucleotides are TGTGCCAGCAGCCCCAGGACTACCCTCGGGTACGAGCAGTACTTC.

The chain recombines TRBV4-2 with TRBJ1-1; a possible D gene is TRBD1 (6 bases). Trimming cost V 5 bases and J 4 bases, with 14 bases left between them. Germline CDR1 reads LGHNA; CDR2 reads YNFKEQ. The CDR3 runs 14 residues. CDR3 sequence (DNA): TGTGCCAGCAGCGATCAACAGGGACCCACTGAAGCTTTCTTT. Residues: CASSDQQGPTEAFF.

This clone was seen a single time. Here the CDR3 reads CASSLGLQETQYF. The CDR3 bases are TGTGCCAGCAGCCTGGGACTGCAAGAGACCCAGTACTTC. V is TRBV7-7 and J is TRBJ2-5, with a possible D match to TRBD2 (6 bases). V lost 5 bases to trimming and J lost 2 bases, with 9 bases between them. The CDR3 spans 13 residues. The germline gives CDR1 SSHAT, CDR2 FNYEAQ (reference sequence).

The gene calls are TRBV11-2 and TRBJ1-4, with D perhaps TRBD1 (5 bases). This CDR3 is 15 amino acids long. In germline, CDR1 is SGHAT, CDR2 FQNNGV. Deletions cut 1 base from V and 8 bases from J, with 14 bases between. The CDR3 spells CASSLGGGMREKLFF. The CDR3 bases are TGTGCCAGCAGCTTAGGGGGGGGGATGAGAGAAAAACTGTTTTTT.

V is TRBV18 and J is TRBJ2-3; the match to TRBD2 covers 7 bases. The V and J ends lost 5 bases and 2 bases, in that order; junction bases with no gene match: 10. This CDR3 is built from 16 residues. In germline, CDR1 is KGHSH, CDR2 LQKENI. The CDR3 DNA reads as TGTGCCAGCTCAACCGGGTTCGGGGGGAACACAGATACGCAGTATTTT. It translates to CASSTGFGGNTDTQYF. Full variable domain (missing parts from reference TRBV18 and TRBJ2-3): NAGVMQNPRHLVRRRGQEARLRCSPMKGHSHVYWYRQLPEEGLKFMVYLQKENIIDESGMPKERFSAEFPKEGPSILRIQQVVRGDSAAYFCASSTGFGGNTDTQYFGPGTRLTVL.

V usage is TRBV5-4 and J usage is TRBJ1-4; TRBD1 agrees at 8 bases. This CDR3 contains 14 residues. From germline, CDR1 is SGHNT and CDR2 YYREEE (reference sequence). The ends lost 0 bases at V and 6 bases at J; junction bases unmatched: 1. The CDR3 DNA follows: TGTGCCAGCAGCTTGGACAGGGGGGATGAAAAACTGTTTTTT. Residues: CASSLDRGDEKLFF.

The CDR3 reads CASSLRTGELFF. For the CDR3, the DNA is TGTGCCAGCAGTTTACGGACCGGGGAGCTGTTTTTT. V and J are TRBV27 and TRBJ2-2; D ambiguous. V was trimmed by 2 bases and J by 5 bases, leaving 3 bases between them. The germline CDR1 and CDR2 sequences are MNHEY and SMNVEV (reference sequence). The CDR3 extends over 12 amino acids.

This chain uses TRBV5-1 with TRBJ2-7, with 11 nucleotides matching TRBD1. This CDR3 has 18 residues. Trimming cost V 1 base and J 5 bases; bases outside gene matches: 14. The germline V gene has CDR1 SGHRS and CDR2 YFSETQ. CDR3: CASSLYVSGTGGINEQYF. CDR3 in DNA: TGCGCCAGCAGCTTGTATGTGTCGGGGACAGGGGGTATCAACGAGCAGTACTTC.